The 17 T cell receptor beta chains in this list originate from one sample, sequenced in a study of blood T cell repertoires in COVID-19. Profiling relied on immunoSEQ multiplex PCR, and the TCRdb table lists in-frame clones only, not all of them. The sample records 150,000 to 200,000 clones, approximately 80% being singletons. Sequencing used peripheral blood. These receptors were obtained from a woman of 80 years or more with active or convalescent COVID-19.

CDR3 in DNA: TGTGCCAGCAGCTTAGCGTTGGAGGGTGGCTACACCTTC. Translating gives CASSLALEGGYTF. This sequence joins TRBV7-2 and TRBJ1-2; D uncertain. The CDR3 extends over 13 amino acids. Trimming pared 0 bases from V and 7 bases from J, leaving 9 bases between. CDR1 and CDR2 from the germline V gene are SGHTA and FQGNSA.

The CDR3 loop is CASSPPGNTEAFF. The DNA of the CDR3 is TGTGCCAGCAGCCCCCCGGGGAACACTGAAGCTTTCTTT. The chain recombines TRBV7-6 with TRBJ1-1; D call uncertain. The CDR3 has 13 amino acids. Trimming pared 5 bases from V and 1 base from J, leaving 8 bases between. The germline gives CDR1 SGHVS, CDR2 FNYEAQ.

V and J are TRBV27 and TRBJ2-3; 8 bases line up with TRBD1. Unmatched junction bases numbered 21, after V lost 3 bases and J lost 1 base. Germline assignment: CDR1 MNHEY and CDR2 SMNVEV (reference sequence). The CDR3 totals 21 residues. CDR3 sequence reads: CASSFDGGGQARVGRTDTQYF. CDR3 nucleotide sequence: TGTGCCAGCAGTTTCGACGGAGGGGGACAGGCTCGTGTCGGTCGCACAGATACGCAGTATTTT.

V gene TRBV10-1 combines with J gene TRBJ2-3, with 8 bases aligning to TRBD1. This CDR3 is built from 14 residues. The germline CDR1 and CDR2 sequences are WNHNN and SYGVQD (reference sequence). J lost 4 bases, V lost 4 bases, and 4 bases had no gene match. The CDR3 DNA is TGCGCCAGCAGTGGGGGACAGGTCGCAGATACGCAGTATTTT. It is translated as CASSGGQVADTQYF.

This sequence joins TRBV4-3 and TRBJ2-3, with 7 bases fitting TRBD2. Per germline, CDR1 LGHNA and CDR2 YSLEER. V dropped 1 base and J dropped 3; count of bases not matched to a gene: 4. The CDR3 contains 15 residues. CDR3 DNA sequence: TGCGCCAGCAGCCAAGGGGAGGGTGGGACAGATACGCAGTATTTT. This translates into CASSQGEGGTDTQYF.

The chain couples TRBV18 to TRBJ1-1; TRBD1 matches 9 bases. Germline CDR1 reads KGHSH; CDR2 reads LQKENI. This CDR3 is built from 14 residues. Unmatched junction bases numbered 6, after V lost 7 bases and J lost 3 bases. As DNA, the CDR3 is TGTGCCAGCTTACTAAGGACAGGGGACACTGAAGCTTTCTTT. Encoded protein: CASLLRTGDTEAFF. Combining the CDR3 with reference TRBV18 and TRBJ1-1 gives the whole variable domain NAGVMQNPRHLVRRRGQEARLRCSPMKGHSHVYWYRQLPEEGLKFMVYLQKENIIDESGMPKERFSAEFPKEGPSILRIQQVVRGDSAAYFCASLLRTGDTEAFFGQGTRLTVV.

V and J are TRBV5-1 and TRBJ2-7, with a possible D match to TRBD2 (6 bases). Germline assignment: CDR1 SGHRS and CDR2 YFSETQ. CDR3 size: 13 residues. The V gene lost 2 bases and the J gene lost 6 bases, with 12 bases spanning the gap. The CDR3 DNA reads as TGCGCCAGCAGCTTCGGGACTGACCCCGAGCAGTACTTC. This encodes CASSFGTDPEQYF.

The V and J genes are TRBV19 and TRBJ2-5; D not certain. The CDR3 is made up of 13 amino acids. Trimming removed 3 bases at V and 5 bases at J, with 10 bases between. CDR1 is LNHDA and CDR2 is SQIVND in the germline V gene (reference sequence). The CDR3 reads CASSITRWETQYF. For the CDR3, the DNA is TGTGCCAGTAGTATCACCCGGTGGGAGACCCAGTACTTC.

The chain is built from TRBV4-3 and TRBJ2-7; 16 bases match TRBD2. This CDR3 is 17 amino acids long. With V trimmed by 0 bases and J by 9 bases, 8 bases remained unmatched. Germline V lookup: CDR1 LGHNA, CDR2 YSLEER. The CDR3 nucleotides are TGCGCCAGCAGCCAAGATACGGGACTAGCGGGGGGGAAGGGGCAGTACTTC. Translated: CASSQDTGLAGGKGQYF.

The chain joins TRBV3-1 (or the pseudogene TRBV3-2) to TRBJ1-2; TRBD1 might be the D (6 bases). This CDR3 has 15 amino acids. Between the trimmed V and J ends, which lost 1 base and 4 bases, there was a span of 13 bases. The V gene's germline CDR1 is LGHDT and CDR2 YNNKEL (reference sequence). The CDR3 coding sequence is TGTGCCAGCAGCCAAGTCCAGGGGACGTCCTATGGCTACACCTTC. Residues: CASSQVQGTSYGYTF.

The V and J genes are TRBV5-6 and TRBJ1-2; D is uncertain. Germline lookup yields CDR1 SGHDT and CDR2 YYEEEE. V lost 2 bases to trimming and J lost 7 bases, with 9 bases between them. The CDR3 has 12 amino acids. The CDR3 DNA reads TGTGCCAGCAGCTTCGGGGAGGCTGGCTACACCTTC. It translates to CASSFGEAGYTF.

The chain employs TRBV25-1 and TRBJ2-7; unclear D gene. The germline gives CDR1 MGHDK, CDR2 SYGVNS. V lost 4 bases to trimming and J lost 2 bases, with 6 bases between them. CDR3 length: 12 amino acids. The CDR3 protein is CASSGHTYEQYF. The CDR3 region has the DNA TGTGCCAGCAGTGGTCACACCTACGAGCAGTACTTC.

This sequence joins TRBV7-2 and TRBJ1-3; TRBD1 agrees at 9 bases. V was clipped by 5 bases and J by 3 bases; unmatched bases: 5. Germline V gene lookup returns CDR1 SGHTA and CDR2 FQGNSA. The CDR3 has 15 residues. The CDR3 region has the DNA TGTGCCAGCAGCCCGACAGGGGGGTATGGAAACACCATATATTTT. Its protein is CASSPTGGYGNTIYF.

This clone has only one observation. The CDR3 sequence: CASSYSRDRANGYTF. CDR3 DNA: TGTGCCAGCAGTTACTCGCGGGACAGGGCGAACGGCTACACCTTC. The V call is TRBV6-5, the J call TRBJ1-2; 9 bases agree with TRBD1. Germline CDR1 reads MNHEY; CDR2 reads SVGAGI. The V segment lost 0 bases and the J segment 8 bases; nucleotides outside the gene matches: 7. CDR3 length equals 15 residues.

The rearrangement links TRBV2 to TRBJ1-1; no clear D gene. Germline CDR1 reads SNHLY; CDR2 reads FYNNEI. This CDR3 spans 15 amino acids. V lost 5 bases to trimming and J lost 1 base, with 14 bases between them. Here the CDR3 reads CASSRISAGNTEAFF. CDR3 nucleotides: TGTGCCAGCAGTCGGATAAGTGCGGGGAACACTGAAGCTTTCTTT.

The chain is built from TRBV4-3 and TRBJ1-5, with 7 bases that match TRBD1. Per the germline V gene, CDR1 is LGHNA and CDR2 is YSLEER. J was trimmed by 6 bases and V by 3 bases; bases with no gene match: 8. CDR3 size: 15 residues. The CDR3 DNA is TGCGCCAGCAGCCAGGAACAGGGGACGGGTCAGCCCCAGCATTTT. Its translation is CASSQEQGTGQPQHF.

The chain joins TRBV6-1 to TRBJ1-2; unclear D gene. V lost 0 bases and J 5 bases, leaving 13 bases between the germline ends. The germline V gene has CDR1 MNHNS and CDR2 SASEGT. CDR3 size: 15 residues. The CDR3: CASSEARGALYGYTF. Written as DNA, the CDR3 is TGTGCCAGCAGTGAAGCGCGAGGCGCCCTTTATGGCTACACCTTC.